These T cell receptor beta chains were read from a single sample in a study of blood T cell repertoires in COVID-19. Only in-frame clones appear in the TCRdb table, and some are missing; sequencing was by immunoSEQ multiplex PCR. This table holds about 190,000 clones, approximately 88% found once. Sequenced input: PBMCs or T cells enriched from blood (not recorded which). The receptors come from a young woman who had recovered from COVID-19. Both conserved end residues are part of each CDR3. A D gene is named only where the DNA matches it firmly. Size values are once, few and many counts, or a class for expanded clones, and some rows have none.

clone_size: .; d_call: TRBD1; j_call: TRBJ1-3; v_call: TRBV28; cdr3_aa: CASSSWDRERNTIYF; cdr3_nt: TGTGCCAGCAGCTCTTGGGACAGGGAAAGAAACACCATATATTTT
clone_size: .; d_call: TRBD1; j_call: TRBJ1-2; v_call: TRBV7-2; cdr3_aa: CASNDRTGGASGYTF; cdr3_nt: TGTGCCAGCAACGATCGAACAGGGGGCGCGTCTGGCTACACCTTC
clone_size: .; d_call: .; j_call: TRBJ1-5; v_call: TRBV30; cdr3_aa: CAWSGQGNQPQHF; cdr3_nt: TGTGCCTGGAGTGGACAGGGCAATCAGCCCCAGCATTTT
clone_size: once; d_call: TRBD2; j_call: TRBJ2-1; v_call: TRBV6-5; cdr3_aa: CASSYESGSSYNEQFF; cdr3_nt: TGTGCCAGCAGTTACGAGAGCGGGAGCTCCTACAATGAGCAGTTCTTC
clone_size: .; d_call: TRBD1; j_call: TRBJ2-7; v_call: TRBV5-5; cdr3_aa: CASSLRDSYEQYF; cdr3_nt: TGTGCCAGCAGCCTCCGGGACAGCTACGAGCAGTACTTC
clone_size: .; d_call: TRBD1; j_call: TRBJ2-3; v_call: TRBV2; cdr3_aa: CASSLGQMDTQYF; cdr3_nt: TGTGCCAGCAGCTTGGGACAGATGGATACGCAGTATTTT
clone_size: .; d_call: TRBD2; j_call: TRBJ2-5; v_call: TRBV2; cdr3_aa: CASSEAIVETSGRVKTQYF; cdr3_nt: TGTGCCAGCAGTGAAGCTATTGTGGAAACTAGCGGGAGGGTAAAGACCCAGTACTTC
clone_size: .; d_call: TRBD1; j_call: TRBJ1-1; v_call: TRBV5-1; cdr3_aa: CASSLGAGGHTEAFF; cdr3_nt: TGCGCCAGCAGCTTAGGGGCAGGGGGACACACTGAAGCTTTCTTT
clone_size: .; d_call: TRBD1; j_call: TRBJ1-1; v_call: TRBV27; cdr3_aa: CASSFLGQGNTEAFF; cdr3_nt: TGTGCCAGCAGTTTTTTAGGACAGGGGAACACTGAAGCTTTCTTT
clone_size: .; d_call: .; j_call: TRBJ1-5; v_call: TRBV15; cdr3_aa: CATSPLRGFSNQPQHF; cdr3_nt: TGTGCCACCAGCCCCCTGCGGGGGTTCAGTAATCAGCCCCAGCATTTT
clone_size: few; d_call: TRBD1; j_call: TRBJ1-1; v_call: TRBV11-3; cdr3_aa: CASSRTGDNTEAFF; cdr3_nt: TGTGCCAGCAGTCGGACAGGGGATAACACTGAAGCTTTCTTT
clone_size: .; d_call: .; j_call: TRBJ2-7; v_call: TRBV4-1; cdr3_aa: CASSSRGAEQYF; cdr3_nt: TGCGCCAGCAGCTCCAGGGGGGCTGAGCAGTACTTC
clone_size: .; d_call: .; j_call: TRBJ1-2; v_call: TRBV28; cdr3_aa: CASSPQQGYGYTF; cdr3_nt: TGTGCCAGCAGTCCTCAACAGGGTTATGGCTACACCTTC
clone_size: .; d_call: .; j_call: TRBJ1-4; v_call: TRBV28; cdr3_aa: CASISRQDYNEKLFF; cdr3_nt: TGTGCCAGCATTTCCAGGCAGGACTATAATGAAAAACTGTTTTTT
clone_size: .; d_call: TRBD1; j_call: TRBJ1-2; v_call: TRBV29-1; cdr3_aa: CSGESPGGWGYTF; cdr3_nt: TGCAGCGGTGAGAGTCCAGGGGGTTGGGGCTACACCTTC
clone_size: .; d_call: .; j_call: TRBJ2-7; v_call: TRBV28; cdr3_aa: CASSFFRGGYEQYF; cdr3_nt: TGTGCCAGCAGTTTTTTCAGAGGGGGCTACGAGCAGTACTTC
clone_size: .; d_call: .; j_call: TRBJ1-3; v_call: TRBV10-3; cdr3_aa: CAISVTVPSGNTIYF; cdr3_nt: TGTGCCATCAGTGTAACAGTCCCCTCTGGAAACACCATATATTTT
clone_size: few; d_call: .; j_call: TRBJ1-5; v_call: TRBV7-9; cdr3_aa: CASSPLDTGNQPQHF; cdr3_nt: TGTGCCAGCAGCCCCTTAGATACCGGCAATCAGCCCCAGCATTTT
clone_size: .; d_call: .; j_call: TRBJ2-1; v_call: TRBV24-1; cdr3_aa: CATSISGGSSYNEQFF; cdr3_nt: TGTGCCACCAGCATCTCTGGGGGCAGCTCCTACAATGAGCAGTTCTTC
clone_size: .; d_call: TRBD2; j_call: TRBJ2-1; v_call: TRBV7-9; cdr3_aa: CASLGTSGYNEQFF; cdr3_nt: TGTGCCAGCTTAGGGACTAGCGGGTACAATGAGCAGTTCTTC
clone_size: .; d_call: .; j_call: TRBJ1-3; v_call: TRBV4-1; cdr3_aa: CASSPQEVLGGFGNTIYF; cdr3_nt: TGCGCCAGCAGCCCTCAAGAGGTTCTGGGAGGGTTTGGAAACACCATATATTTT
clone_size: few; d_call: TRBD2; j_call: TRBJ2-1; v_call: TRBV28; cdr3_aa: CASSLPLAGGNEQFF; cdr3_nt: TGTGCCAGCAGTTTACCCCTAGCGGGGGGAAATGAGCAGTTCTTC
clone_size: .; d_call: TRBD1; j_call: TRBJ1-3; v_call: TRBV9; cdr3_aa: CASSANPGGSGNTIYF; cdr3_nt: TGTGCCAGCAGCGCCAATCCAGGGGGCTCTGGAAACACCATATATTTT
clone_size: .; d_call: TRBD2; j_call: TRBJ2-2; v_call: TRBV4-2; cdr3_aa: CASSHTLAGGLDTGELFF; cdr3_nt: TGTGCCAGCAGCCATACATTAGCGGGGGGGCTCGACACCGGGGAGCTGTTTTTT
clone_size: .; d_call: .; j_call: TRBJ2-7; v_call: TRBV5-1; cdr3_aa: CASSLMPDPTYEQYF; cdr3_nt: TGCGCCAGCAGCTTAATGCCCGATCCTACCTACGAGCAGTACTTC
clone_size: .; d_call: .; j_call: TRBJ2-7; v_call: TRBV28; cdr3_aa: CASSLSRDEQYF; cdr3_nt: TGTGCCAGCAGTTTAAGTCGGGACGAGCAGTACTTC
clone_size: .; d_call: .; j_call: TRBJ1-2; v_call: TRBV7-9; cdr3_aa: CASSLGADNYGYTF; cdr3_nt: TGTGCCAGCAGCTTAGGGGCAGATAACTATGGCTACACCTTC
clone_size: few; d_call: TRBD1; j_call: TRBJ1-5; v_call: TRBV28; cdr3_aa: CASSDRGNQPQHF; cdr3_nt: TGTGCCAGCAGCGACAGGGGCAATCAGCCCCAGCATTTT
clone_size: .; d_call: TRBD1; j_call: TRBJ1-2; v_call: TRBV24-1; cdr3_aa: CATSDPDRVRGYTF; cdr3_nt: TGTGCCACCAGTGATCCAGACAGGGTACGTGGCTACACCTTC
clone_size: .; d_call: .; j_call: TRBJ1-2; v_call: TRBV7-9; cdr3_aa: CASSPGGYGYTF; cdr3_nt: TGTGCCAGCAGCCCCGGGGGCTATGGCTACACCTTC
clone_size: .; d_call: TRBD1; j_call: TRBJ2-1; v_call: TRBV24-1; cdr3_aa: CATSETGTDTYNEQFF; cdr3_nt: TGTGCCACCAGTGAAACCGGGACAGACACCTACAATGAGCAGTTCTTC
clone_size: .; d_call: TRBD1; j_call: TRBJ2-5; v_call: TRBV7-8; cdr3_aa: CASSILGQGAKYEETQYF; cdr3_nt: TGTGCCAGCAGCATACTTGGACAGGGGGCGAAATACGAAGAGACCCAGTACTTC
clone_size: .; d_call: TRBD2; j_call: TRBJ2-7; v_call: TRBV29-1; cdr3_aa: CSVEPAGVPSYEQYF; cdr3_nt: TGCAGCGTTGAACCTGCGGGGGTACCCTCCTACGAGCAGTACTTC
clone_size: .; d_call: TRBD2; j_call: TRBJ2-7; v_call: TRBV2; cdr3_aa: CAKGNGGRISYEQYF; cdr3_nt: TGTGCCAAGGGAAATGGCGGGAGGATCTCCTACGAGCAGTACTTC
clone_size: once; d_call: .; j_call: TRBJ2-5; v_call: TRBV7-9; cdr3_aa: CASTRTSQETQYF; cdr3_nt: TGTGCCAGCACTCGGACAAGCCAAGAGACCCAGTACTTC
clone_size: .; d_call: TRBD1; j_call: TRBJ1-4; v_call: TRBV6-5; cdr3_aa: CASSYSQGSTNEKLFF; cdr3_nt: TGTGCCAGCAGCTACTCACAGGGGAGTACTAATGAAAAACTGTTTTTT
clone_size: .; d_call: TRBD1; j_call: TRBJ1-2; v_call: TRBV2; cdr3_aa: CASSGYRGYGYTF; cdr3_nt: TGTGCCAGCAGTGGGTACAGGGGCTATGGCTACACCTTC
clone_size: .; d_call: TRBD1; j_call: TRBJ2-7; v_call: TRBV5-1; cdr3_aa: CASSLATGQHEQYF; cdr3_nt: TGCGCCAGCAGCCTGGCGACAGGGCAACACGAGCAGTACTTC
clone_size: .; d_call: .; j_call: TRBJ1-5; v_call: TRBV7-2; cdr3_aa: CASSATISNQPQHF; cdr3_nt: TGTGCCAGCAGCGCGACAATTAGCAATCAGCCCCAGCATTTT
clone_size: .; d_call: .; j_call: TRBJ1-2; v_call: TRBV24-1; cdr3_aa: CATSGQGGYGYTF; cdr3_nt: TGTGCCACCAGTGGCCAGGGAGGCTATGGCTACACCTTC
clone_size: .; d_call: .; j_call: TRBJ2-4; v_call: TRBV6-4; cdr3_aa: CASSPDLAKNIQYF; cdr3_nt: TGTGCCAGCAGTCCTGACTTAGCCAAAAACATTCAGTACTTC
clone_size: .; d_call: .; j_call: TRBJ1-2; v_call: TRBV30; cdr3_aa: CAWSVRSVNGYTF; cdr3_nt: TGTGCCTGGAGTGTTAGAAGCGTAAATGGCTACACCTTC
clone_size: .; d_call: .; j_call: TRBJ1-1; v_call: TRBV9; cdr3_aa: CASSVGTKLMNTEAFF; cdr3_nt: TGTGCCAGCAGCGTCGGGACAAAACTCATGAACACTGAAGCTTTCTTT
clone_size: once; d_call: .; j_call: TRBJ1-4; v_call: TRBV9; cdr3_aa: CASSTGGLNEKLFF; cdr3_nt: TGTGCCAGCAGCACGGGAGGGCTTAATGAAAAACTGTTTTTT
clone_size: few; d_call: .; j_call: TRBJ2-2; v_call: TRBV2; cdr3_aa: CASSELMNTGELFF; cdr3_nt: TGTGCCAGCAGTGAACTTATGAACACCGGGGAGCTGTTTTTT